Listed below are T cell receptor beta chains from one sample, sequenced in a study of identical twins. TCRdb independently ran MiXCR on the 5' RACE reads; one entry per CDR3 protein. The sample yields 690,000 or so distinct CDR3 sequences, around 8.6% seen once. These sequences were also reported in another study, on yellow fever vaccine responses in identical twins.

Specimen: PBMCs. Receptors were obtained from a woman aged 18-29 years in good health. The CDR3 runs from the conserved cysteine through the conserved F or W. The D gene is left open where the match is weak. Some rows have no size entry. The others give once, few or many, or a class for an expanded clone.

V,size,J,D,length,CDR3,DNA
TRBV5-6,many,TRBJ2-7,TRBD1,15,CASSELRDRVYEQYF,TGTGCCAGCAGCGAACTCCGGGACAGGGTCTACGAGCAGTACTTC
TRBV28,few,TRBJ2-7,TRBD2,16,CASRSISAGGPYEQYF,TGTGCCAGCAGGTCGATCTCAGCGGGAGGGCCCTACGAGCAGTACTTC
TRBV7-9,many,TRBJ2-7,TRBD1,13,CASSLLTGGEQYF,TGTGCCAGCAGCTTACTGACAGGGGGCGAGCAGTACTTC
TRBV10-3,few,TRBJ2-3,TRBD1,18,CAITSRDGQASSTDTQYF,TGTGCCATCACCAGCCGGGATGGACAGGCATCAAGCACAGATACGCAGTATTTT
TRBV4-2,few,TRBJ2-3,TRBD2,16,CASSQVSSGGKDTQYF,TGTGCCAGCAGCCAAGTTTCTAGCGGAGGCAAGGATACGCAGTATTTT
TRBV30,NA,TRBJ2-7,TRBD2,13,CAWEREGIYEQYF,TGTGCCTGGGAGCGGGAGGGGATCTACGAGCAGTACTTC
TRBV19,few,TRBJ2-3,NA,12,CASSTRTTSQYF,TGTGCCAGTAGTACTAGGACAACGAGTCAGTATTTT
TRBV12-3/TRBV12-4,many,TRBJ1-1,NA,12,CASSRFRAEAFF,TGTGCCAGCAGCCGTTTCCGGGCTGAAGCTTTCTTT
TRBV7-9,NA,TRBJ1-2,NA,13,CASSLRAEYGYTF,TGTGCCAGCAGCTTAAGGGCAGAGTATGGCTACACCTTC
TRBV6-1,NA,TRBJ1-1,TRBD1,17,CASSTPPGQGWDTEAFF,TGTGCCAGCAGTACCCCCCCGGGACAGGGTTGGGACACTGAAGCTTTCTTT
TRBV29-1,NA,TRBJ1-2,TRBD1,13,CSVVTGAGYGYTF,TGCAGCGTTGTCACAGGGGCTGGCTATGGCTACACCTTC
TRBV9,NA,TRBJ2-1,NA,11,CASSVGPEQFF,TGTGCCAGCAGCGTAGGGCCCGAGCAGTTCTTC
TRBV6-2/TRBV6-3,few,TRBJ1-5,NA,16,CASSYSGSAEDQPQHF,TGTGCCAGCAGTTACTCGGGAAGCGCGGAGGATCAGCCCCAGCATTTT
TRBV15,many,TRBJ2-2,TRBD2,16,CATSGQRGGSAGELFF,TGTGCCACCAGCGGACAGCGGGGGGGCTCAGCCGGGGAGCTGTTTTTT
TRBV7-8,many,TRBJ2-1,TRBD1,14,CASSLGQGKNEQFF,TGTGCCAGCAGCTTAGGACAGGGTAAGAATGAGCAGTTCTTC
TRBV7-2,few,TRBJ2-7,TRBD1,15,CASSLEQGGGYEQYF,TGTGCCAGCAGCTTAGAACAGGGGGGTGGCTACGAGCAGTACTTC
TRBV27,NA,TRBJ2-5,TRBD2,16,CASSRSSGGTQETQYF,TGTGCCAGCAGTCGCTCTAGCGGGGGCACACAAGAGACCCAGTACTTC
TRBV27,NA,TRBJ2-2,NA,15,CASTPGGSGAGELFF,TGTGCCAGCACCCCCGGGGGCTCCGGGGCCGGGGAGCTGTTTTTT
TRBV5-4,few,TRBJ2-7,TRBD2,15,CASSLSSGRRGEQYF,TGTGCCAGCAGCTTATCTAGCGGGAGGAGAGGCGAGCAGTACTTC
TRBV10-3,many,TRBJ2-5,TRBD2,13,CAASGGRQETQYF,TGTGCCGCCAGCGGGGGCAGACAAGAGACCCAGTACTTC
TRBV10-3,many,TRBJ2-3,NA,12,CAISEGADTQYF,TGTGCCATCAGTGAAGGGGCAGATACGCAGTATTTT
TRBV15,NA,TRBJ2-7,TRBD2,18,CATSRDPLASGPSYEQYF,TGTGCCACCAGCAGAGATCCCCTCGCTAGCGGACCCTCCTACGAGCAGTACTTC
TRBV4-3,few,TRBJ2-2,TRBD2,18,CASSQVLWLAGVGGELFF,TGCGCCAGCAGCCAAGTTTTATGGCTAGCGGGAGTCGGCGGGGAGCTGTTTTTT
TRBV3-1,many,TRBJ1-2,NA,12,CASSQDVRGYTF,TGTGCCAGCAGCCAAGACGTTCGTGGCTACACCTTC
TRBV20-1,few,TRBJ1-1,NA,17,CSAKKRTKPLGNTEAFF,TGCAGTGCTAAAAAAAGAACTAAGCCTCTTGGGAACACTGAAGCTTTCTTT
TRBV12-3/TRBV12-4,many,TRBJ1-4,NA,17,CASSFITGPATNEKLFF,TGTGCCAGCAGTTTCATAACAGGACCTGCAACTAATGAAAAACTGTTTTTT
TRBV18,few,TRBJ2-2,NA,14,CASSPNPDTGELFF,TGCGCCAGCTCACCAAACCCAGACACCGGGGAGCTGTTTTTT
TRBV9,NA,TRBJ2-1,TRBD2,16,CASSASAGGDYNEQFF,TGTGCCAGCAGCGCTTCAGCGGGAGGGGACTACAATGAGCAGTTCTTC
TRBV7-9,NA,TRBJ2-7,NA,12,CASSPIPQRQYF,TGTGCCAGCAGTCCGATCCCCCAGCGGCAGTACTTC
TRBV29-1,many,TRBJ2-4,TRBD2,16,CSVRLAGGRSKNIQYF,TGCAGCGTGCGTCTAGCGGGAGGGAGAAGCAAAAACATTCAGTACTTC
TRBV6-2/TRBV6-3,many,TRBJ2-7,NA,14,CASSYIAGAYEQYF,TGTGCCAGCAGTTACATTGCAGGGGCCTACGAGCAGTACTTC
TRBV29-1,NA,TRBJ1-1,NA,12,CSVVGGVTEAFF,TGCAGCGTTGTAGGTGGGGTCACTGAAGCTTTCTTT
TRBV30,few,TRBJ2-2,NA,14,CAWSLLSRSGELFF,TGTGCCTGGAGTTTACTCAGCCGATCCGGGGAGCTGTTTTTT
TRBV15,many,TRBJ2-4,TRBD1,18,CATSRIPDRVVAKNIQYF,TGTGCCACCAGCAGGATCCCAGACAGGGTTGTAGCCAAAAACATTCAGTACTTC
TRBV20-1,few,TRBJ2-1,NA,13,CSASRPQFNEQFF,TGCAGTGCTAGCCGTCCGCAGTTCAATGAGCAGTTCTTC
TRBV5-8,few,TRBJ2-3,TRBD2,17,CASSLAQGLAGIDTQYF,TGTGCCAGCAGCTTGGCCCAAGGACTAGCGGGAATAGATACGCAGTATTTT
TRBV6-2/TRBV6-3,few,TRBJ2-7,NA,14,CASRHRDVPWRWYF,TGTGCCAGCAGACACCGGGACGTGCCCTGGAGGTGGTACTTC
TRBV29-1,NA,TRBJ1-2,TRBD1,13,CSDLGTGSWGYTF,TGCAGCGACCTTGGGACAGGCTCCTGGGGCTACACCTTC
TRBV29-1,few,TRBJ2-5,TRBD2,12,CSAGGAGETQYF,TGCAGCGCCGGGGGGGCCGGTGAGACCCAGTACTTC
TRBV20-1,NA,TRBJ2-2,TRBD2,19,CSARDDGLAGDGWTGELFF,TGCAGTGCTAGAGATGACGGACTAGCGGGGGATGGTTGGACCGGGGAGCTGTTTTTT
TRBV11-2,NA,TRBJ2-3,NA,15,CASTSRWQETDTQYF,TGTGCCAGCACCTCAAGGTGGCAGGAAACAGATACGCAGTATTTT
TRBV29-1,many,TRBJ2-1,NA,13,CSTGRSSYNEQFF,TGCAGCACAGGTCGTAGCTCCTACAATGAGCAGTTCTTC
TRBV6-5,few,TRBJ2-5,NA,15,CASSYSRVPQETQYF,TGTGCCAGCAGTTACTCTCGGGTCCCCCAAGAGACCCAGTACTTC
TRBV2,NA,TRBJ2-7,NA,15,CASSEDSYSSYEQYF,TGTGCCAGCAGTGAAGACAGTTATAGCTCCTACGAGCAGTACTTC
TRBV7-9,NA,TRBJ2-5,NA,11,CASSFDTTAYF,TGTGCCAGCAGCTTCGACACTACGGCGTACTTC
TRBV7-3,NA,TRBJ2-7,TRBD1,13,CASSILGGVEQYF,TGTGCCAGCAGCATACTAGGGGGCGTCGAGCAGTACTTC
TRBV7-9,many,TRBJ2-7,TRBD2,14,CASSELAGVYEQYF,TGTGCCAGCAGCGAACTAGCGGGTGTCTACGAGCAGTACTTC
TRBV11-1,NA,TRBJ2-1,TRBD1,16,CASSSGTGGAYNEQFF,TGTGCCAGCAGCTCCGGGACAGGGGGAGCCTACAATGAGCAGTTCTTC
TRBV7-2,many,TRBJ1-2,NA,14,CASSLVAVSYGYTF,TGTGCCAGCAGCTTAGTAGCAGTAAGCTATGGCTACACCTTC
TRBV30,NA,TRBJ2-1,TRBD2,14,CAWRTSGGENEQFF,TGTGCCTGGAGGACTAGCGGGGGGGAAAATGAGCAGTTCTTC
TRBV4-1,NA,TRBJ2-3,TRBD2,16,CASSQVERGRTDTQYF,TGCGCCAGCAGCCAAGTGGAGCGGGGGAGGACAGATACGCAGTATTTT
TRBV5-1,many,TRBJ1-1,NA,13,CASSLDRRYEAFF,TGCGCCAGCAGCTTAGACAGACGCTATGAAGCTTTCTTT
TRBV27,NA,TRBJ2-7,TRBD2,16,CASSPFHASGPYEQYF,TGTGCCAGCAGTCCCTTCCACGCTAGCGGTCCCTACGAGCAGTACTTC